This T cell receptor (beta chain) was profiled in a study of blood T cell repertoires in COVID-19. Study-wide context: Whether acute or convalescent, the COVID-19 samples came from the United States, Italy and Spain. T cells, B-cell-depleted T cells, or PBMCs provided the cDNA or gDNA that served as material.

The CDR3 covers 14 residues. CDR1 and CDR2 from the germline V gene are MNHEY and SMNVEV (reference sequence). Note on this clone: Germline and junction disagree at one end, which may indicate a read error.

The study drew participants aged about 18 to 89 years from some 25 US areas. Only in-frame clones appear in the TCRdb table, and some are missing; sequencing was by immunoSEQ multiplex PCR. The sample includes approximately 150,000 clones, roughly 88% of them seen just once. The rearrangement uses TRBV27 and TRBJ1-2, with D unclear. This clonotype was sampled from a middle-aged man who had recovered from COVID-19. Sequencing was performed on PBMCs or T cells enriched from blood (not recorded which). The CDR3, as DNA: TGTGCCAGCCGTTTTAGAGACGGGCGGGTGGGCTACACCTTC. Amino acids: CASRFRDGRVGYTF.